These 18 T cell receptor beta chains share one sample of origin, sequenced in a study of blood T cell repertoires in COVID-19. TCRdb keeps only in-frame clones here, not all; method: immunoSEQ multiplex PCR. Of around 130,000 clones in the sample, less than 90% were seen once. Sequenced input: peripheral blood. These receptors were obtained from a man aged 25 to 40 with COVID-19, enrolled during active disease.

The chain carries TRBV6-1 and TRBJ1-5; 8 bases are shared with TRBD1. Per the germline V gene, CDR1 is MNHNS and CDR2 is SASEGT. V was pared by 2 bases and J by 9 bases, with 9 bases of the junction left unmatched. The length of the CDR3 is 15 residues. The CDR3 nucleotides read TGTGCCAGCAGTGAATTCCAGGGGGCTCCTTCGCCCCAGCATTTT. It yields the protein CASSEFQGAPSPQHF.

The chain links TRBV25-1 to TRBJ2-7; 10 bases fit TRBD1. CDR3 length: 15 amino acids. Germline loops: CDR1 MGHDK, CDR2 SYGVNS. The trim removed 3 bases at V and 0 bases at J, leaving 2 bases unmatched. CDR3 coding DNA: TGTGCCAGCAGTGACCGGACAGGGGGCTCCTACGAGCAGTACTTC. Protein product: CASSDRTGGSYEQYF.

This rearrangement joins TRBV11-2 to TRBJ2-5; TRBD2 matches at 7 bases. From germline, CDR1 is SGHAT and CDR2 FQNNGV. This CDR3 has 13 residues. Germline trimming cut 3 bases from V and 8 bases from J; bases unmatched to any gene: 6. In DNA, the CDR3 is TGTGCCAGCAGCTTGGGGAGGGAGGGTACCCAGTACTTC. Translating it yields CASSLGREGTQYF.

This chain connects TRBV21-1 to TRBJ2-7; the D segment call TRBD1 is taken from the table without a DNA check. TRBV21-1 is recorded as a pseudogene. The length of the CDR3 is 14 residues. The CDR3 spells CAGNLPGQIYEQYF. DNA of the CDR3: TGTGCCGGGAACCTTCCGGGACAGATCTACGAGCAGTACTTC.

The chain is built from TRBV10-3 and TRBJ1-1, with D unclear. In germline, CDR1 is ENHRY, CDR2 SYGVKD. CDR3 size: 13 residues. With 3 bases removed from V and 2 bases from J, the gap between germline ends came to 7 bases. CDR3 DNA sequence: TGTGCCATCAGTGACCGACAAAACACTGAAGCTTTCTTT. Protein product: CAISDRQNTEAFF.

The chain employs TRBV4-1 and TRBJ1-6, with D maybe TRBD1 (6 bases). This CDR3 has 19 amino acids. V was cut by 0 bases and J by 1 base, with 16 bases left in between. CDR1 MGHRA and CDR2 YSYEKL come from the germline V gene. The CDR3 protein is CASSQDRTGSMSYNSPLHF. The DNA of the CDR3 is TGCGCCAGCAGCCAAGATCGAACAGGGTCTATGTCCTATAATTCACCCCTCCACTTT.

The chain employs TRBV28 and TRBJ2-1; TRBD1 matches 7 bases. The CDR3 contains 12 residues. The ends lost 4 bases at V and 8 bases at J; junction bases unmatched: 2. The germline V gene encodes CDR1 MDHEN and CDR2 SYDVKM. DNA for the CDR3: TGTGCCAGCAGTTCTACAGGGGATGAGCAGTTCTTC. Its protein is CASSSTGDEQFF.

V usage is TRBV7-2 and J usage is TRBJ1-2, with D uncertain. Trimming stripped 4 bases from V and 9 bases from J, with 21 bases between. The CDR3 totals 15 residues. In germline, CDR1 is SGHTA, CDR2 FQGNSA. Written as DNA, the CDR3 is TGTGCCAGCAGCTCTCGATCCGGGTCAAATCCCCGCTACACCTTC. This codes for CASSSRSGSNPRYTF.

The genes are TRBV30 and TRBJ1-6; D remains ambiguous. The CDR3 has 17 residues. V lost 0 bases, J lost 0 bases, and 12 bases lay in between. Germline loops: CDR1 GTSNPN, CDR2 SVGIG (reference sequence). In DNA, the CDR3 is TGTGCCTGGAGTGTACCTCCGCCGAGCTCCTATAATTCACCCCTCCACTTT. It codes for CAWSVPPPSSYNSPLHF.

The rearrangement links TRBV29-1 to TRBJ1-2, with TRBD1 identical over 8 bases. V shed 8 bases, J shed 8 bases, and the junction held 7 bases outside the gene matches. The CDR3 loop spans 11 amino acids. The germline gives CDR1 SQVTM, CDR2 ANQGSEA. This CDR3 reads CSMDREGGYTF. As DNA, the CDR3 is TGCAGCATGGACAGGGAGGGGGGCTACACCTTC. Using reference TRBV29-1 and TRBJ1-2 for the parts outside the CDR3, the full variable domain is SAVISQKPSRDICQRGTSLTIQCQVDSQVTMMFWYRQQPGQSLTLIATANQGSEATYESGFVIDKFPISRPNLTFSTLTVSNMSPEDSSIYLCSMDREGGYTFGSGTRLTVV.

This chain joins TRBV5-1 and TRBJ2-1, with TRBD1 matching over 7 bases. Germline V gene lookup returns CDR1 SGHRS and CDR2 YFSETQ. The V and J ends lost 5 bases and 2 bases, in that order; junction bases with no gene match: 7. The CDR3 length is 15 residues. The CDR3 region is CASSPQGFAYNEQFF. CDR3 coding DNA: TGCGCCAGCAGTCCACAGGGGTTTGCCTACAATGAGCAGTTCTTC.

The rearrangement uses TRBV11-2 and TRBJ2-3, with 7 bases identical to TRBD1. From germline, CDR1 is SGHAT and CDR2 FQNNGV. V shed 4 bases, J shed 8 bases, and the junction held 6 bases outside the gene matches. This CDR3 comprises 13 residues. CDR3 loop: CASSSHRGSTQYF. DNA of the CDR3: TGTGCCAGCAGCTCTCACAGGGGCAGTACGCAGTATTTT.

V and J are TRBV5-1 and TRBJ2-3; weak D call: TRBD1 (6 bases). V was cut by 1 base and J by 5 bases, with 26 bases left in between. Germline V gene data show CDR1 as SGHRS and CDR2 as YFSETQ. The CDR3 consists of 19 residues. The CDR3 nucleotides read TGCGCCAGCAGCTTGAGTGCGTGGACAGATTGGAATGTGAGAGATACGCAGTATTTT. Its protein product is CASSLSAWTDWNVRDTQYF.

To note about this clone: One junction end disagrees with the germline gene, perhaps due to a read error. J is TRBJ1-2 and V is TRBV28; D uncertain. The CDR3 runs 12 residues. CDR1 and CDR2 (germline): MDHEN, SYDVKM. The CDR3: CASSLLLDSYTF. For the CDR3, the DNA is TGTGCCAGCAGCTTATTACTTGATTCCTACACCTTC.

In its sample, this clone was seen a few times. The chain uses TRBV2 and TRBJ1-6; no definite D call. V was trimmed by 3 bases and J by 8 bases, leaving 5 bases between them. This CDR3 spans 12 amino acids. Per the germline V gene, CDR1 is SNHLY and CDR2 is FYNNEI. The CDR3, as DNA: TGTGCCAGCAGTGACCCCTATTCACCCCTCCACTTT. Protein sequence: CASSDPYSPLHF.

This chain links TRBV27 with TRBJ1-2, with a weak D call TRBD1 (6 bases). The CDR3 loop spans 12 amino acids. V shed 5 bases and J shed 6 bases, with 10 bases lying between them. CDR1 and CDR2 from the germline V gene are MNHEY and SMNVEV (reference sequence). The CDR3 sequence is CASSNRVHGYTF. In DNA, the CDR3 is TGTGCCAGCAGTAACAGGGTCCATGGCTACACCTTC.

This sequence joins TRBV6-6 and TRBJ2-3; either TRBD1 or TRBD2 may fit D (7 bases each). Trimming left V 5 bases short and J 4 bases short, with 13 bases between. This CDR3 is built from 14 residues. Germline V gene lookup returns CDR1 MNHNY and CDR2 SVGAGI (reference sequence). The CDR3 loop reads CASSRQGGSDTQYF. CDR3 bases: TGTGCCAGCAGTCGACAGGGAGGGTCAGATACGCAGTATTTT.

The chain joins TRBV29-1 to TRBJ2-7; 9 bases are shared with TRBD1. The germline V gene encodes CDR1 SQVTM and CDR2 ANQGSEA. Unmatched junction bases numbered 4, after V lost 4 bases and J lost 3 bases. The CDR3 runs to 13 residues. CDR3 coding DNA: TGCAGCGTTGTCAGACAGGGGGACTACGAGCAGTACTTC. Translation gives CSVVRQGDYEQYF.